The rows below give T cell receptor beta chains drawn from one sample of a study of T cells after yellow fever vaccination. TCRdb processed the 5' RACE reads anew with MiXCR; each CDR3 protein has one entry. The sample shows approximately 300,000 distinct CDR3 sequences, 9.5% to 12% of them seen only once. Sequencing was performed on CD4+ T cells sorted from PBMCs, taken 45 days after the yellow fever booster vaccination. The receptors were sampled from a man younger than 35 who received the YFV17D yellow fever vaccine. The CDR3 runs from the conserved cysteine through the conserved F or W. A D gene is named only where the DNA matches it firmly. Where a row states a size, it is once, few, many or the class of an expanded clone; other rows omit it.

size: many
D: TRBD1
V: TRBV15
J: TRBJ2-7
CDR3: CATSRVQGASEQYF
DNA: TGTGCCACCAGCAGAGTTCAGGGGGCAAGCGAGCAGTACTTC

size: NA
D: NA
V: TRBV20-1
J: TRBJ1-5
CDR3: CSAQPAGWFQPQHF
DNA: TGCAGTGCCCAGCCGGCAGGCTGGTTTCAGCCCCAGCATTTT

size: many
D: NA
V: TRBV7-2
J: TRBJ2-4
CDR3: CASSLAGPRDIQYF
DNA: TGTGCCAGCAGCTTAGCAGGCCCTCGGGACATTCAGTACTTC

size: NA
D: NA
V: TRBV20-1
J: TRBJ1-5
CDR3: CSATGPPSNQPQHF
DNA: TGCAGTGCTACGGGGCCCCCGTCGAATCAGCCCCAGCATTTT

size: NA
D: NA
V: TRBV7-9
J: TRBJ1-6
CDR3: CASSLESGPNNSPLHF
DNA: TGTGCCAGCAGCTTAGAATCGGGTCCAAATAATTCACCCCTCCACTTT

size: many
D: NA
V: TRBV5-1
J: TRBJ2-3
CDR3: CASSWRDLTDTQYF
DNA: TGCGCCAGCAGCTGGCGGGACCTCACAGATACGCAGTATTTT

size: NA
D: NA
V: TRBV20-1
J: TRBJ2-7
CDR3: CSARDLGRAPSYEQYF
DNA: TGCAGTGCTAGAGATCTGGGCAGGGCACCCTCCTACGAGCAGTACTTC

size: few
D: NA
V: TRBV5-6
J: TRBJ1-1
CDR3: CASRRENTEAFF
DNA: TGTGCCAGCCGGCGCGAGAACACTGAAGCTTTCTTT

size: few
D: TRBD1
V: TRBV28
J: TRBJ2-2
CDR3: CASAGTGDTGELFF
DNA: TGTGCCAGCGCCGGGACAGGGGACACCGGGGAGCTGTTTTTT

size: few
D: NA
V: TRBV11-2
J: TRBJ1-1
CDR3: CASRNVRRAFF
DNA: TGTGCCAGCAGGAACGTCAGGCGGGCTTTCTTT

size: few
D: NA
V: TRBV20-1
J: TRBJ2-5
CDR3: CSARTGAVQETQYF
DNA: TGCAGTGCTAGAACCGGAGCGGTCCAAGAGACCCAGTACTTC

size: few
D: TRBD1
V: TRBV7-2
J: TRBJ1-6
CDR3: CASSLEGAGQTNSPLHF
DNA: TGTGCCAGCAGCTTAGAAGGGGCGGGACAGACAAATTCACCCCTCCACTTT

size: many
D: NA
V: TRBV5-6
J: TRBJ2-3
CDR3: CASSLRISTDTQYF
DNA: TGTGCCAGCAGCTTGCGGATTAGCACAGATACGCAGTATTTT

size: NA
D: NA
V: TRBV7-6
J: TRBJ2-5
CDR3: CASNPGTQETQYF
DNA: TGTGCCAGCAACCCGGGCACACAAGAGACCCAGTACTTC

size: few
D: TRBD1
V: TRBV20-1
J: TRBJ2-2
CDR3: CSASQGARTGELFF
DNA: TGCAGTGCTAGTCAGGGGGCGAGGACCGGGGAGCTGTTTTTT

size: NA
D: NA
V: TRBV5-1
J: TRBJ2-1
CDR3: CASRAGTLNEQFF
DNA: TGCGCCAGCCGGGCGGGGACCCTCAATGAGCAGTTCTTC

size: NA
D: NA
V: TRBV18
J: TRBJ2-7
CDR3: CASSWDAGYEQYF
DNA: TGTGCCAGCTCCTGGGACGCAGGCTACGAGCAGTACTTC

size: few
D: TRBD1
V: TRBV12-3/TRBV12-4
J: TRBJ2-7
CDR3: CASRGQGSYEQYF
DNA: TGTGCCAGCAGAGGACAGGGAAGCTACGAGCAGTACTTC

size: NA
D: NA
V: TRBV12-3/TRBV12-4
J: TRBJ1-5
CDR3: CASNNVNSNQPQHF
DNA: TGTGCCAGCAACAACGTGAATAGCAATCAGCCCCAGCATTTT

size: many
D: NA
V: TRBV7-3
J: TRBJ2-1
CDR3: CASSPPGGNHEQFF
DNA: TGTGCCAGCAGCCCCCCAGGGGGGAACCATGAGCAGTTCTTC

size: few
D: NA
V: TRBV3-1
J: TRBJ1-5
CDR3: CASSQDSTGQPQHF
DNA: TGTGCCAGCAGCCAAGATAGTACGGGGCAGCCCCAGCATTTT

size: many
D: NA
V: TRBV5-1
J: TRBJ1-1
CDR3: CASSLEVTTEAFF
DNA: TGCGCCAGCAGCTTGGAGGTCACTACTGAAGCTTTCTTT

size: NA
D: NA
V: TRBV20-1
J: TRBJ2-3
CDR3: CSAESTDTQYF
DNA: TGCAGTGCGGAGAGCACAGATACGCAGTATTTT

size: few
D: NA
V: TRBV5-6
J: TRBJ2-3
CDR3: CASSLLAKRSDTQYF
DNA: TGTGCCAGCAGCTTGTTGGCTAAGCGCTCAGATACGCAGTATTTT

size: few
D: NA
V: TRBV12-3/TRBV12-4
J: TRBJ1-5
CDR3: CASTLGGLRRPQHF
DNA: TGTGCCAGCACCTTGGGGGGGCTTCGACGGCCCCAGCATTTT

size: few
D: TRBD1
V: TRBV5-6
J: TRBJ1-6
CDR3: CASSFEDRVNSPLHF
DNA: TGTGCCAGCAGTTTTGAGGACAGGGTTAATTCACCCCTCCACTTT

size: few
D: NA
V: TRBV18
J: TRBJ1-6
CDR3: CASSPLGRNTGSPLHF
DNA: TGTGCCAGCTCACCACTGGGACGGAATACAGGGTCACCCCTCCACTTT

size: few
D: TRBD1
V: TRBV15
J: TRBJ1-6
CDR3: CATSRFSGTGNSPLHF
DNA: TGTGCCACCAGCAGATTTTCCGGGACAGGGAATTCACCCCTCCACTTT

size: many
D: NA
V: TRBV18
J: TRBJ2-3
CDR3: CASSPVGPPITDTQYF
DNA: TGTGCCAGCTCACCAGTGGGACCCCCCATCACAGATACGCAGTATTTT

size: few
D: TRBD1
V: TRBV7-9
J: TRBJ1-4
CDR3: CASSPRDREGEKLFF
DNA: TGTGCCAGCAGCCCGCGGGACAGGGAGGGTGAAAAACTGTTTTTT

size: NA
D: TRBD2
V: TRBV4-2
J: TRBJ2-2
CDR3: CASSQGPSGDAHTGELFF
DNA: TGTGCCAGCAGCCAAGGACCTAGCGGAGACGCTCACACCGGGGAGCTGTTTTTT

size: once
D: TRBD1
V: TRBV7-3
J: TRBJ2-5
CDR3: CASSFGTGTGIETQYF
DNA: TGTGCCAGCAGCTTCGGGACAGGGACGGGGATCGAGACCCAGTACTTC

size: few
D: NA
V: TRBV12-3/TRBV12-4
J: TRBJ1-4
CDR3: CASSSPLGTGATNEKLFF
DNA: TGTGCCAGCAGTTCCCCCCTGGGTACGGGAGCAACTAATGAAAAACTGTTTTTT

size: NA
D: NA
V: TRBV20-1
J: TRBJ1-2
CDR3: CSARTGGIDGYTF
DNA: TGCAGTGCTAGGACGGGAGGGATCGATGGCTACACCTTC

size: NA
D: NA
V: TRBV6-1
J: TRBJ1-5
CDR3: CASSDGQGFNQPQHF
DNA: TGTGCCAGCAGCGACGGGCAGGGCTTCAATCAGCCCCAGCATTTT

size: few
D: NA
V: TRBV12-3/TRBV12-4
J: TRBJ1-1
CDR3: CASSLELVGTEAFF
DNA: TGTGCCAGCAGCCTCGAATTGGTGGGCACTGAAGCTTTCTTT

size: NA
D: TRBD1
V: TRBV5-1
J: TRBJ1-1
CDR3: CASSLGGNRGNEAFF
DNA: TGCGCCAGCAGCTTGGGTGGAAACAGGGGTAACGAAGCTTTCTTT

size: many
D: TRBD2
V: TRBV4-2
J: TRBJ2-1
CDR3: CASSQVGRGGGYEQFF
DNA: TGTGCCAGCAGCCAAGTCGGGCGGGGGGGTGGCTATGAGCAGTTCTTC

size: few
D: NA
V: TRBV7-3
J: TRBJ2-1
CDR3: CASSLRGYGYNEQFF
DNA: TGTGCCAGCAGCTTAAGGGGGTACGGTTACAATGAGCAGTTCTTC

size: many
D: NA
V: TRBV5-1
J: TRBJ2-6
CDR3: CASSLERPGVGANVLTF
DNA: TGCGCCAGCAGCTTGGAAAGACCGGGAGTTGGGGCCAACGTCCTGACTTTC

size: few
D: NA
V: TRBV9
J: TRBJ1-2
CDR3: CASSGSTGFDGYTF
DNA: TGTGCCAGCAGCGGATCCACAGGGTTCGATGGCTACACCTTC

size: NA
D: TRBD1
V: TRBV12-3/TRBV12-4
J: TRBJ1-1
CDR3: CASSLTGQVVTEAFF
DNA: TGTGCCAGCAGTTTAACCGGACAGGTAGTTACTGAAGCTTTCTTT

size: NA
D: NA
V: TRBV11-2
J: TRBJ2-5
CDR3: CASSLAPGETQYF
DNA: TGTGCCAGCAGCTTAGCCCCAGGGGAGACCCAGTACTTC

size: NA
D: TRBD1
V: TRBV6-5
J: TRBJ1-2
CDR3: CASTYDSGTGEYGYTF
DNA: TGTGCCAGCACCTATGATTCCGGGACAGGGGAGTATGGCTACACCTTC

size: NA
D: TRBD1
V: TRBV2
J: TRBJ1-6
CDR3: CASYLDRASNSPLHF
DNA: TGTGCCAGCTACCTTGACAGGGCATCAAACTCACCCCTCCACTTT

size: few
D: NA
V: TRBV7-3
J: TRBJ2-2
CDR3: CASTPSGNTGELFF
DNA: TGTGCCAGCACGCCTAGTGGTAACACCGGGGAGCTGTTTTTT

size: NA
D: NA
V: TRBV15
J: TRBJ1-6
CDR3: CATSSGESSYNSPLHF
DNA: TGTGCCACCAGCAGCGGAGAGAGCTCCTATAATTCACCCCTCCACTTT

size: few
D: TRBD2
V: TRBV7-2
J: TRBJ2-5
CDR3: CASVPTSGVQETQYF
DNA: TGTGCCAGCGTGCCGACTAGCGGGGTCCAAGAGACCCAGTACTTC

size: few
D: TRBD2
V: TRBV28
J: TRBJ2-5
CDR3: CASSAWTSGGEETQYF
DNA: TGTGCCAGCAGTGCCTGGACTAGCGGGGGGGAAGAGACCCAGTACTTC

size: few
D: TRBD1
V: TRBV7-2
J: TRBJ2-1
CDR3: CASSRGQHNEQFF
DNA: TGTGCCAGCAGCAGGGGACAGCACAATGAGCAGTTCTTC

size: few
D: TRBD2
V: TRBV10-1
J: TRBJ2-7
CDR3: CASSRSGASSYEQYF
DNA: TGCGCCAGCAGTCGTAGCGGGGCGAGCTCCTACGAGCAGTACTTC

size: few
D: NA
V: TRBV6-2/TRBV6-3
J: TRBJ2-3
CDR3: CASSYSGDSPYF
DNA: TGTGCCAGCAGTTACTCAGGGGACTCGCCGTATTTT

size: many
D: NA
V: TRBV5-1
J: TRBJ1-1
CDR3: CASSFRDTEAFF
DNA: TGCGCCAGCAGCTTCAGGGACACTGAAGCTTTCTTT